This is a list of T cell receptor beta chains from one sample in a study of neurological immune-mediated disorders. From the 5' RACE reads, TCRdb called clonotypes with MiXCR, one entry per CDR3 protein. Of about 84,000 distinct CDR3 sequences detected, under 13% appear once; the ten largest clones hold 1.8%. The sequenced sample was PBMCs. These receptor sequences come from a man aged 35 to 55 in good health. The CDR3 runs from the conserved cysteine through the conserved F or W. D genes are given only for firm matches. Sizes are listed as once, few, many or a size class.

v_call: TRBV28; cdr3_length: 14; d_call: NA; clone_size: many; j_call: TRBJ2-1; cdr3_nt: TGTGCCAGCAGTGAGGGGGGCACACACAATGAGCAGTTCTTC; cdr3_aa: CASSEGGTHNEQFF
v_call: TRBV7-9; cdr3_length: 16; d_call: NA; clone_size: many; j_call: TRBJ2-1; cdr3_nt: TGTGCCAGCAGCTCCCACCTTGTGGGGGTACACAATGAGCAGTTCTTC; cdr3_aa: CASSSHLVGVHNEQFF
v_call: TRBV6-5; cdr3_length: 16; d_call: NA; clone_size: many; j_call: TRBJ2-2; cdr3_nt: TGTGCCAGCAGTTGGGGACTTTTCGCGAACACCGGGGAGCTGTTTTTT; cdr3_aa: CASSWGLFANTGELFF
v_call: TRBV5-1; cdr3_length: 13; d_call: NA; clone_size: many; j_call: TRBJ1-5; cdr3_nt: TGCGCCAGCAGCTTGGCCCCGGGACAGCCCCAGCATTTT; cdr3_aa: CASSLAPGQPQHF
v_call: TRBV14; cdr3_length: 18; d_call: NA; clone_size: many; j_call: TRBJ2-7; cdr3_nt: TGTGCCAGCAGCCAAGTCCGGGGGGCCCGCCTAGCTGTGAACGAGCAGTACTTC; cdr3_aa: CASSQVRGARLAVNEQYF
v_call: TRBV11-2; cdr3_length: 15; d_call: NA; clone_size: many; j_call: TRBJ2-5; cdr3_nt: TGTGCCAGCAGCAAAACTAAGGCTATCCAAGAGACCCAGTACTTC; cdr3_aa: CASSKTKAIQETQYF
v_call: TRBV7-9; cdr3_length: 15; d_call: TRBD1; clone_size: few; j_call: TRBJ2-7; cdr3_nt: TGTGCCAGCAGCTCCATCGGGACAGGGTTCCACGAGCAGTACTTC; cdr3_aa: CASSSIGTGFHEQYF
v_call: TRBV7-9; cdr3_length: 14; d_call: NA; clone_size: few; j_call: TRBJ2-7; cdr3_nt: TGTGCCAGCAGCCCCCGGACGGGGTCCTACGAGCAGTACTTC; cdr3_aa: CASSPRTGSYEQYF
v_call: TRBV3-1; cdr3_length: 14; d_call: NA; clone_size: many; j_call: TRBJ1-3; cdr3_nt: TGTGCCAGCAGCCAGATTAGCTCTGGAAACACCATATATTTT; cdr3_aa: CASSQISSGNTIYF
v_call: TRBV5-1; cdr3_length: 16; d_call: NA; clone_size: many; j_call: TRBJ2-7; cdr3_nt: TGCGCCAGCCACCAGAGCGGACTCCCAGACTCCTACGAGCAGTACTTC; cdr3_aa: CASHQSGLPDSYEQYF
v_call: TRBV6-6; cdr3_length: 16; d_call: NA; clone_size: many; j_call: TRBJ2-3; cdr3_nt: TGTGCCAGCAGTTACGTCGCTGAGGGGATCCCAGATACGCAGTATTTT; cdr3_aa: CASSYVAEGIPDTQYF
v_call: TRBV3-1; cdr3_length: 12; d_call: NA; clone_size: many; j_call: TRBJ1-1; cdr3_nt: TGTGCCAGCAGCCGAATGGGAGCGGCGGCTTTCTTT; cdr3_aa: CASSRMGAAAFF
v_call: TRBV6-5; cdr3_length: 13; d_call: NA; clone_size: many; j_call: TRBJ2-7; cdr3_nt: TGTGCCAGCAGTCGCCGGGGCTCCTACGAGCAGTACTTC; cdr3_aa: CASSRRGSYEQYF